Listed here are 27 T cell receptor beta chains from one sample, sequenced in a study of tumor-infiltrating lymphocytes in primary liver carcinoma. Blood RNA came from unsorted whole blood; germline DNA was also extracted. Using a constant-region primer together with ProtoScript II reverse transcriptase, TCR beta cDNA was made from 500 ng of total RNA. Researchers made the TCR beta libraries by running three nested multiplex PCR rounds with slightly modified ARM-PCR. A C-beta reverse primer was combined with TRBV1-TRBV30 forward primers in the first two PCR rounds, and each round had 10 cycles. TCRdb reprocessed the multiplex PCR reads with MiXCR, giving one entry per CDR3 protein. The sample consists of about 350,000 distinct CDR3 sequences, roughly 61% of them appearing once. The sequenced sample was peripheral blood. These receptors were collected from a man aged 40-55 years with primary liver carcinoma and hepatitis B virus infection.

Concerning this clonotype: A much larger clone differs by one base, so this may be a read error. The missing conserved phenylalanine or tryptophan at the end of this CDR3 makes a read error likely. DNA of the CDR3: TGTGCCAGCAGTTCGAGTACTCTGGTGGCCAACGTCCTGACTTCC. It translates to CASSSSTLVANVLTS. The chain links TRBV6-2 or TRBV6-3 to TRBJ2-6, with D unresolved. Per the germline V gene, CDR1 is MNHEY and CDR2 is SVGEGT. CDR3 length equals 15 residues. Trimming took off 4 bases at V and 6 bases at J, with 13 bases between the two ends.

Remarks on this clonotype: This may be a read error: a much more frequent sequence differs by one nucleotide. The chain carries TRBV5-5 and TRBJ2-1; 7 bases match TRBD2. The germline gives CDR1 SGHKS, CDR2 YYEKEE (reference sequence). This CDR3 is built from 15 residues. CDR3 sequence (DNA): TGTGCCAGCAGCTTGGTCAGGCGGGAGTACAATGCGCAGTTCTTC. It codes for CASSLVRREYNAQFF.

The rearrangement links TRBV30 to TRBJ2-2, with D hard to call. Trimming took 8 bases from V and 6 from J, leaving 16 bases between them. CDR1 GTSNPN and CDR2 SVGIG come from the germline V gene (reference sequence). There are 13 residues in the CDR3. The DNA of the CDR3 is TGTGCCGTCTCACTAATTCCCCCCGGGGAGCTGTTTTTT. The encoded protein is CAVSLIPPGELFF. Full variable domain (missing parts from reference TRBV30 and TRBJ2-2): SQTIHQWPATLVQPVGSPLSLECTVEGTSNPNLYWYRQAAGRGLQLLFYSVGIGQISSEVPQNLSASRPQDRQFILSSKKLLLSDSGFYLCAVSLIPPGELFFGEGSRLTVL.

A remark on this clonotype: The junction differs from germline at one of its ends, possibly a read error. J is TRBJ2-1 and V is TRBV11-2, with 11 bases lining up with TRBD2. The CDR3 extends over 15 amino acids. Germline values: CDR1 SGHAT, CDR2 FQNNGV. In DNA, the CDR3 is TGTGCCAGCAACCAGGGACTAGCGGCCTACAATGAGCATTTCTTC. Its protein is CASNQGLAAYNEHFF.

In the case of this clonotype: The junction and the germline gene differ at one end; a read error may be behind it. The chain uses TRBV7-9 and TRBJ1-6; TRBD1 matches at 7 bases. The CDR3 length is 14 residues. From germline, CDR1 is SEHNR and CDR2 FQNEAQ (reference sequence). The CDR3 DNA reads TGTGCCAACAGCTCCCGGGACAGATATTCACCCCTCCACTTT. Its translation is CANSSRDRYSPLHF.

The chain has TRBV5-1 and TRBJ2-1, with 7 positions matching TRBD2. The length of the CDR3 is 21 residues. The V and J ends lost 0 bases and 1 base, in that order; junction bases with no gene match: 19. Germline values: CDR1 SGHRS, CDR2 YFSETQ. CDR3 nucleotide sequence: TGCGCCAGCAGCTTGGGCCGAGGCGGAGGACTAGTGGGAGTGTCCTACAATGAGCAGTTCTTC. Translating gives CASSLGRGGGLVGVSYNEQFF.

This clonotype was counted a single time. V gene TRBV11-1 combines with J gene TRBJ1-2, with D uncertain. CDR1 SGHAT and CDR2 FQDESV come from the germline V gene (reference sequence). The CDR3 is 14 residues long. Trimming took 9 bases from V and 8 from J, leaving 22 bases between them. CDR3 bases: TGTGCCAGTAACTTAGGATTGGATTCGTACGGCTACACCTTC. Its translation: CASNLGLDSYGYTF.

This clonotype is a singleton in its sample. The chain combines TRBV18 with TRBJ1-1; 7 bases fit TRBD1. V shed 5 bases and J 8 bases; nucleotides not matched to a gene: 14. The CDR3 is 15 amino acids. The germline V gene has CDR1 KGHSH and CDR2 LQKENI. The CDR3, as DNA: TGTGCCAGCTCAGAGAACAGGGGACAAGTAGCCGAAGCTTTCTTT. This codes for CASSENRGQVAEAFF.

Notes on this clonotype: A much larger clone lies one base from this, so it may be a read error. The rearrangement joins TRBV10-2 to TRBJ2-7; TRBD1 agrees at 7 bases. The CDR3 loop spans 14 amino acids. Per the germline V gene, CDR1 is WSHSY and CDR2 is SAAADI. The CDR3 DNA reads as TGCGCCAGCAGTCCGGGACAGTCCTCCTACGATCAGTACTTC. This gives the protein CASSPGQSSYDQYF.

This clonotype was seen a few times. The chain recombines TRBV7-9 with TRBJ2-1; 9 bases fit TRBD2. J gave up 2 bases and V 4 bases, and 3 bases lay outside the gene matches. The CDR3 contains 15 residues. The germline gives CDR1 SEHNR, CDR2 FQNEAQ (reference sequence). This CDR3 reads CASSYSGGTYNEQFF. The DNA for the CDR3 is TGTGCCAGCAGCTATAGCGGGGGAACCTACAATGAGCAGTTCTTC.

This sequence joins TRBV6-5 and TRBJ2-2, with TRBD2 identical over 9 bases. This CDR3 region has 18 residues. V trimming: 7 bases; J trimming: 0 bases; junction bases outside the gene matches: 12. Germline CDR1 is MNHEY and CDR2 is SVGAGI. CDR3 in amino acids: CASNHSTLAGANTGELFF. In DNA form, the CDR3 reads TGTGCCAGCAATCACTCGACTTTAGCGGGGGCGAACACCGGGGAGCTGTTTTTT.

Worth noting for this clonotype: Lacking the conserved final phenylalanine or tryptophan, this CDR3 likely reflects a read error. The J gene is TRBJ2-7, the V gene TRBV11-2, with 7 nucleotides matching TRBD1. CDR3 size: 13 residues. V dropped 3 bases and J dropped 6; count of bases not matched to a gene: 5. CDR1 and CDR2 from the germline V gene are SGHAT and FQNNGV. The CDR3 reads CASSLNEGAEQYS. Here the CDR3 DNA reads TGTGCCAGCAGCTTGAATGAGGGGGCCGAGCAGTACTCC.

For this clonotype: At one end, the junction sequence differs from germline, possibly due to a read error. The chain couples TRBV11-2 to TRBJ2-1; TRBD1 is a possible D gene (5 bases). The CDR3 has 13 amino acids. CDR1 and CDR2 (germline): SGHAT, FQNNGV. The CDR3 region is CDSSLPGPNEQFF. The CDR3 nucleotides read TGTGACAGCAGCTTACCAGGGCCTAATGAGCAGTTCTTC.

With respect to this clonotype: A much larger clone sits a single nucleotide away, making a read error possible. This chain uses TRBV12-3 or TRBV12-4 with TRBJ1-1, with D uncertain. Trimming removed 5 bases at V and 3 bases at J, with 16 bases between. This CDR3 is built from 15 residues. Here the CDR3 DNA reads TGTGCCAGCAGTCGTCGGTCGGGGAGCGACACTGAAGCTTTCTTT. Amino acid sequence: CASSRRSGSDTEAFF.

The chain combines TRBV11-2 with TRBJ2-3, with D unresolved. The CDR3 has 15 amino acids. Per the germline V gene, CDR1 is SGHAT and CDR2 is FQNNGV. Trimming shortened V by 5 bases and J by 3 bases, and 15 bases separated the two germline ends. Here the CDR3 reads CASSLVESDTDTQYF. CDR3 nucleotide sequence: TGTGCCAGCAGCCTAGTCGAGTCCGATACAGATACGCAGTATTTT.

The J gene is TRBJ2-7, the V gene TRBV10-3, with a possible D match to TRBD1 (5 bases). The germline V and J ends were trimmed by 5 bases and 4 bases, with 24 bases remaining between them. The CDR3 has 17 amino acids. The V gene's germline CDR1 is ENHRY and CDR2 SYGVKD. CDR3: CAISKGFGPGRGYEQYF. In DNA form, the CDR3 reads TGTGCCATCAGTAAGGGTTTCGGACCAGGAAGGGGTTACGAGCAGTACTTC.

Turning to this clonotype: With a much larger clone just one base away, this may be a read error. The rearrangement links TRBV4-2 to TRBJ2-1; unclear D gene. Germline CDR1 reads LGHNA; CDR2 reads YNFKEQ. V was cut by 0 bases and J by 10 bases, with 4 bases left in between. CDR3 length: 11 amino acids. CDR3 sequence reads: CASSQDWEQFF. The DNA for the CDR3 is TGTGCCAGCAGCCAAGATTGGGAGCAGTTCTTC.

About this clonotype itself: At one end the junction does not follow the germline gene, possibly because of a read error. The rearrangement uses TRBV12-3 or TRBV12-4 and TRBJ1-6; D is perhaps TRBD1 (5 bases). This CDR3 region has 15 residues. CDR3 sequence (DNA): TGTGCCCGCAGTTTGGGGGGACCCAGAAATTCACCCCTCCACTTT. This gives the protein CARSLGGPRNSPLHF.

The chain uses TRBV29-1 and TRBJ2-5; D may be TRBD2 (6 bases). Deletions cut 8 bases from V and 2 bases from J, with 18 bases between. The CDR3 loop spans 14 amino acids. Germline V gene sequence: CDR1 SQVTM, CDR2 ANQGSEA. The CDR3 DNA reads TGCAGCTGCCACGTCGGTGCGGGGCAAGAGACCCAGTACTTC. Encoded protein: CSCHVGAGQETQYF.

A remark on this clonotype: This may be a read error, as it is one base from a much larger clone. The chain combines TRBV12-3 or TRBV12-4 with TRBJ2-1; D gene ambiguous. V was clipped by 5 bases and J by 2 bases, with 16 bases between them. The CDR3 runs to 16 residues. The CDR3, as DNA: TGTGCCAGCAGTCACCACAGTATCAGCACCTACAATGAGCAGTTCTTC. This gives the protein CASSHHSISTYNEQFF.

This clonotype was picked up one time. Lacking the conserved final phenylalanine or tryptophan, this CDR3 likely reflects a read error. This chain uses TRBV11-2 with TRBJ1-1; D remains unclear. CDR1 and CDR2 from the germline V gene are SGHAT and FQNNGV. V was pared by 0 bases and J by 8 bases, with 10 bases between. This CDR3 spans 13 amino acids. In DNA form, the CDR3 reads TGTGCCAGCAGCTTAGATCGTTCCTGGGAAGCTTTCCTT. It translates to CASSLDRSWEAFL.

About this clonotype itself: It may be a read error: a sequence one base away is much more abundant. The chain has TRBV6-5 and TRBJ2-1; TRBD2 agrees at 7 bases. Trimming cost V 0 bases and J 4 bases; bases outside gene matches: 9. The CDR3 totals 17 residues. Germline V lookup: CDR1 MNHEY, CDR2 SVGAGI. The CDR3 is CASSYSTLAVAYNEQFF. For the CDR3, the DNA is TGTGCCAGCAGTTACTCGACGCTAGCGGTAGCATACAATGAGCAGTTCTTC.

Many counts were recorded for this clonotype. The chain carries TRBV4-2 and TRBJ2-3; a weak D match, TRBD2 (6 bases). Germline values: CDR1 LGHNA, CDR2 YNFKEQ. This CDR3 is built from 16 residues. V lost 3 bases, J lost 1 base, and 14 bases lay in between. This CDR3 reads CASSHGGSGRTDTQYF. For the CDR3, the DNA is TGTGCCAGCAGCCATGGAGGTAGCGGCCGCACAGATACGCAGTATTTT.

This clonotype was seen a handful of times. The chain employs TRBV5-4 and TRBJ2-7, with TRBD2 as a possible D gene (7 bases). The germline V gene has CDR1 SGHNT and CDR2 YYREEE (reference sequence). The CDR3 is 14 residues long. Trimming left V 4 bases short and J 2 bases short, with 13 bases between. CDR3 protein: CASSRAGATYEQYF. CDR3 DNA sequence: TGTGCCAGCAGCCGTGCGGGGGCTACCTACGAGCAGTACTTC.

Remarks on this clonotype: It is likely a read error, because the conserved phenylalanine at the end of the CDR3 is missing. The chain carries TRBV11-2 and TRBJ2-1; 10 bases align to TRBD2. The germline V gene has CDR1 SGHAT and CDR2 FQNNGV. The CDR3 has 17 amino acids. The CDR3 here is CASCFGGSGRSSNEQFL. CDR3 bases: TGTGCCAGCTGCTTTGGGGGTAGCGGGAGGTCAAGCAATGAGCAGTTCTTA.

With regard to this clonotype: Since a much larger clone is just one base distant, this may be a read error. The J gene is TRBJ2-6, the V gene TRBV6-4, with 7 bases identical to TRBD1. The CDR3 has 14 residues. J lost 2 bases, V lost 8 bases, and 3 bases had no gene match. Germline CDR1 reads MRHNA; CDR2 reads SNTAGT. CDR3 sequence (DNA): TGTGCCAGCGGCACAGGGGCTGGGGCCAACGTCCTGACTTTC. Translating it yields CASGTGAGANVLTF.

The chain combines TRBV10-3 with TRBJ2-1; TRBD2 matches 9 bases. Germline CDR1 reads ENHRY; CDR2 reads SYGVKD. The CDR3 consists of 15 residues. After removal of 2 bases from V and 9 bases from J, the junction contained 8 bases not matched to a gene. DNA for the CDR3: TGTGCCATCAGTGAGGGGCGGCTAGCGGGAAGTGAGCAGTTCTTC. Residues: CAISEGRLAGSEQFF.